These 21 T cell receptor beta chains originate from one sample sequenced in a study of T cells after yellow fever vaccination. MiXCR was run by TCRdb on the 5' RACE reads, yielding one entry per CDR3 protein. This sample has 120,000 or so distinct CDR3 sequences, with approximately 8.4% found just once. Sequences were derived from CD8+ T cells sorted from PBMCs, sampled on the day of the yellow fever booster vaccination. These receptor sequences come from a man in his late teens or twenties who received the YFV17D yellow fever vaccine.

This clonotype was counted a few times. This chain links TRBV19 with TRBJ1-5; tentatively, D is TRBD1 (5 bases). CDR3 length: 16 amino acids. The V end lost 5 bases, the J end lost 3 bases, and 17 bases lay between the germline ends. Germline V lookup: CDR1 LNHDA, CDR2 SQIVND (reference sequence). Here the CDR3 reads CASSWFLRQTNQPQHF. The DNA of the CDR3 is TGTGCCAGTAGTTGGTTTTTGAGACAGACCAATCAGCCCCAGCATTTT.

This clonotype was counted many times. The chain recombines TRBV7-2 with TRBJ2-7; no definite D call. The CDR3 has 11 amino acids. Germline lookup yields CDR1 SGHTA and CDR2 FQGNSA. V lost 4 bases and J lost 4, with 5 bases in between. CDR3 nucleotides: TGTGCCAGCAGCTCCGAGTACGAGCAGTACTTC. This codes for CASSSEYEQYF.

This sequence joins TRBV2 and TRBJ2-1; the D call may be TRBD1 or TRBD2 (6 bases each). CDR1 and CDR2 from the germline V gene are SNHLY and FYNNEI. Trimming took off 4 bases at V and 9 bases at J, with 7 bases between the two ends. The CDR3 loop spans 11 amino acids. CDR3 bases: TGTGCCAGCAGTGGGGGGGCTGAGCAGTTCTTC. This encodes CASSGGAEQFF.

The gene calls are TRBV4-3 and TRBJ2-3; 12 nucleotides agree with TRBD2. Germline-derived CDR1 and CDR2 are LGHNA and YSLEER. After removal of 0 bases from V and 3 bases from J, the junction contained 10 bases not matched to a gene. This CDR3 is 19 amino acids long. CDR3 residues: CASSQDGLAGGLGTDTQYF. Here the CDR3 DNA reads TGCGCCAGCAGCCAAGATGGGCTAGCGGGGGGGCTGGGAACAGATACGCAGTATTTT.

This clonotype was observed a handful of times. This rearrangement joins TRBV4-2 to TRBJ2-3; perhaps TRBD2 as D (6 bases). V was shortened by 1 base and J by 6 bases, with 14 bases between the two germline ends. The CDR3 is 15 amino acids. Germline loops: CDR1 LGHNA, CDR2 YNFKEQ. Here the CDR3 reads CASSQAQTRSDTQYF. The CDR3 nucleotides read TGTGCCAGCAGCCAAGCCCAGACTAGATCGGATACGCAGTATTTT.

V is TRBV4-1 and J is TRBJ2-2; 7 bases fit TRBD1. Germline V gene lookup returns CDR1 MGHRA and CDR2 YSYEKL. This CDR3 has 15 residues. V was pared by 4 bases and J by 6 bases, with 8 bases of the junction left unmatched. The CDR3, as DNA: TGCGCCAGCAGCCCCGGACAGGCCTTTTCCGGGGAGCTGTTTTTT. Translating it yields CASSPGQAFSGELFF.

This clonotype has more than one count but fewer than ten. The rearrangement joins TRBV27 to TRBJ2-2; D is undetermined. Trimming pared 7 bases from V and 4 bases from J, leaving 22 bases between. Germline-derived CDR1 and CDR2 are MNHEY and SMNVEV (reference sequence). The CDR3 consists of 17 residues. The CDR3 DNA reads TGTGCCAGCACCTCACATGAGAATTGGGTAGGCACCGGGGAGCTGTTTTTT. Its protein is CASTSHENWVGTGELFF.

This clonotype has a handful of counts. The chain's CDR3 is CASSVERGRINEQFF. Here the CDR3 DNA reads TGTGCCAGTAGTGTGGAGAGGGGGCGCATCAATGAGCAGTTCTTC. The chain is built from TRBV19 and TRBJ2-1; 7 positions match TRBD1. The junction had 10 bases not matched to a gene; V was cut back by 5 bases and J by 6 bases. The germline CDR1 and CDR2 sequences are LNHDA and SQIVND (reference sequence). The CDR3 consists of 15 residues.

This chain connects TRBV19 to TRBJ1-2; the D gene is possibly TRBD1 (5 bases). Trimming removed 7 bases from V and 5 bases from J, with 17 bases in between. From germline, CDR1 is LNHDA and CDR2 SQIVND (reference sequence). This CDR3 has 14 residues. CDR3 in amino acids: CASTDPGRFYGYTF. CDR3 nucleotides: TGTGCCAGTACGGATCCAGGGCGGTTTTATGGCTACACCTTC.

This clonotype occurred a few times. This CDR3 reads CASMIGTTEAFF. Here the CDR3 DNA reads TGTGCCAGCATGATTGGGACCACTGAAGCTTTCTTT. The chain joins TRBV6-2 or TRBV6-3 to TRBJ1-1, with D perhaps TRBD1 (5 bases). Trimming removed 7 bases from V and 4 bases from J, with 10 bases in between. The V gene's germline CDR1 is MNHEY and CDR2 SVGEGT. The CDR3 spans 12 residues.

The rearrangement uses TRBV4-3 and TRBJ2-7; D might be TRBD1 (5 bases). Germline V CDR1 and CDR2: LGHNA, YSLEER. This CDR3 has 15 residues. Trimming removed 2 bases at V and 7 bases at J, with 18 bases between. CDR3 nucleotides: TGCGCCAGCAGCCAAATTACAGGAACTTCGCGGGAGCAGTACTTC. It yields the protein CASSQITGTSREQYF.

Only one count was recorded for this clonotype. The rearrangement uses TRBV4-3 and TRBJ2-3; D is uncertain. The CDR3 extends over 15 amino acids. V was shortened by 1 base and J by 2 bases, with 10 bases between the two germline ends. Germline CDR1 and CDR2: LGHNA and YSLEER. In nucleotides, the CDR3 is TGCGCCAGCAGCCAAGGAGGTGGTATCACAGATACGCAGTATTTT. Translating gives CASSQGGGITDTQYF.

This clonotype was found a few times. The CDR3 reads CASSPYRGSYEQYF. As DNA, the CDR3 is TGTGCCAGCAGCCCGTACAGGGGGAGTTACGAGCAGTACTTC. The J gene is TRBJ2-7, the V gene TRBV7-8; TRBD1 agrees at 8 bases. The germline CDR1 and CDR2 sequences are SGHVS and FQNEAQ. Trimming removed 5 bases from V and 4 bases from J; junction bases left unmatched: 7. The CDR3 consists of 14 residues.

This clonotype was seen a handful of times. J is TRBJ1-1 and V is TRBV11-2; D uncertain. This CDR3 is built from 14 residues. The V and J ends lost 2 bases and 1 base respectively, with 8 bases between them. In germline, CDR1 is SGHAT, CDR2 FQNNGV. As DNA, the CDR3 is TGTGCCAGCAGCTTAAAGTTTTCGAACACTGAAGCTTTCTTT. Amino acid sequence: CASSLKFSNTEAFF.

The chain recombines TRBV20-1 with TRBJ2-5; 7 bases are shared with TRBD2. The V gene's germline CDR1 is DFQATT and CDR2 SNEGSKA (reference sequence). The length of the CDR3 is 13 residues. Unmatched junction bases numbered 7, after V lost 5 bases and J lost 4 bases. The CDR3 DNA reads TGCAGTGCTCCCCGGGGGGATCCAGAGACCCAGTACTTC. Protein product: CSAPRGDPETQYF.

This clonotype appeared a few times. Compared with germline, one end of the junction differs, possibly owing to a read error. This chain connects TRBV7-7 to TRBJ2-7; TRBD1 might be the D (8 bases). CDR3 size: 13 residues. Germline CDR1 reads SSHAT; CDR2 reads FNYEAQ (reference sequence). The CDR3 DNA reads as TGTGCCGGCAGCTCAGGACAGGGAGGGGAGCAGTACTTC. Translation: CAGSSGQGGEQYF.

The chain carries TRBV5-4 and TRBJ2-2; TRBD1 or TRBD2 may be the D gene (5 bases each). CDR3 length: 14 residues. Trimming took 1 base from V and 4 from J, leaving 8 bases between them. CDR1 is SGHNT, CDR2 YYREEE, per germline (reference sequence). The CDR3 sequence is CASSLQGATGELFF. CDR3 DNA: TGTGCCAGCAGCTTGCAGGGAGCCACCGGGGAGCTGTTTTTT. Complete variable domain (other parts from reference TRBV5-4 and TRBJ2-2): ETGVTQSPTHLIKTRGQQVTLRCSSQSGHNTVSWYQQALGQGPQFIFQYYREEENGRGNFPPRFSGLQFPNYSSELNVNALELDDSALYLCASSLQGATGELFFGEGSRLTVL.

Written as DNA, the CDR3 is TGTGCCAGCAGCTTAAGCCGGGGCTCCTACAATGAGCAGTTCTTC. Protein sequence: CASSLSRGSYNEQFF. The J gene is TRBJ2-1, the V gene TRBV7-8; the D gene is possibly TRBD2 (5 bases). Germline CDR1 SGHVS, CDR2 FQNEAQ. The CDR3 contains 15 residues. V shed 2 bases and J shed 0 bases, with 8 bases lying between them.

This clonotype has ten or more counts. The chain carries TRBV4-1 and TRBJ2-5; tentatively, D is TRBD1 (6 bases). The V and J ends lost 4 bases and 4 bases respectively, with 19 bases between them. Germline V gene lookup returns CDR1 MGHRA and CDR2 YSYEKL. This CDR3 is 16 amino acids long. The CDR3 DNA sequence: TGCGCCAGCAGCCTCACATCAGGGGTTCGGGGAGAGACCCAGTACTTC. Encoded protein: CASSLTSGVRGETQYF.

This clonotype was seen more than once but under ten times. V gene TRBV5-1 combines with J gene TRBJ1-2; 7 bases match TRBD1. The CDR3 spans 15 residues. Germline V gene lookup returns CDR1 SGHRS and CDR2 YFSETQ. Trimming cost V 7 bases and J 2 bases; bases outside gene matches: 11. CDR3 sequence: CASRAGQRGNYGYTF. The DNA of the CDR3 is TGCGCCAGCCGGGCGGGACAGAGAGGAAACTATGGCTACACCTTC.

This clonotype was recorded many times. The rearrangement links TRBV7-9 to TRBJ2-2; D perhaps matches TRBD1 (6 bases). Germline V gives CDR1 SEHNR, CDR2 FQNEAQ (reference sequence). V was clipped by 5 bases and J by 5 bases, with 21 bases between them. This CDR3 is 17 amino acids long. The CDR3 nucleotides read TGTGCCAGCAGCCCAGTGGGGGCGGCCCTGAGGACCGGGGAGCTGTTTTTT. Encoded protein: CASSPVGAALRTGELFF.